The entry below describes one T cell receptor beta chain. The sample comes from a study of blood T cell repertoires in COVID-19. Study-level information: Nucleic acid was either cDNA or gDNA, and it came from T cells, B-cell-depleted T cells, or PBMCs.

Per the study methods: From reference gene primer amplification, estimates of nucleated cell counts were derived. Produced via immunoSEQ multiplex PCR; TCRdb's table is partial and in-frame only. V and J calls and clone size are those listed in that table; D and trimming were worked out from the DNA. The data contain around 420,000 clones, 88% of them seen just once; the ten biggest clones take up around 2%. Participants, about 18 to 90 years old, spanned fewer than 25 US areas. Which cohort a participant joined came from the clinical history participants gave. The CDR3 extends over 12 amino acids. V was pared by 4 bases and J by 2 bases, with 5 bases between. CDR1 LNHDA and CDR2 SQIVND come from the germline V gene (reference sequence).

Sequenced input: PBMCs or T cells enriched from blood (not recorded which). The sequence was obtained from a woman aged 35 to 49 with acute COVID-19. The chain combines TRBV19 with TRBJ1-1, with D unresolved. The CDR3 reads CASSSRNTEAFF. As DNA, the CDR3 is TGTGCCAGTAGTAGTCGTAACACTGAAGCTTTCTTT.